Listed below are T cell receptor beta chains from one sample, sequenced in a study of cytomegalovirus exposure and HLA in healthy donors. Produced via immunoSEQ multiplex PCR; TCRdb's table is partial and in-frame only. Here the sample spans approximately 140,000 clones, 80% to 90% being singletons. The sample taken for sequencing was PBMCs. The origin of the receptors is a man in his fifties or sixties in good health and CMV-seronegative. The CDR3 runs from the conserved cysteine through the conserved F or W. A D gene is named only where the DNA matches it firmly. The size of a clone is reported for some rows only, either as once, few or many, or as a class for expanded clones.

D: TRBD1; size: once; V: TRBV7-9; J: TRBJ1-2; DNA: TGTGCCAGCAGCCCGGGACAGGGTGGCGGCTACACCTTC; CDR3: CASSPGQGGGYTF
D: NA; size: NA; V: TRBV10-2; J: TRBJ2-1; DNA: TGCGCCAGCAGGGTGGCGAGGGATGAGCAGTTCTTC; CDR3: CASRVARDEQFF
D: NA; size: NA; V: TRBV5-1; J: TRBJ1-6; DNA: TGCGCCAGCAGCTTGCAGGGGACCTATAATTCACCCCTCCACTTT; CDR3: CASSLQGTYNSPLHF
D: NA; size: NA; V: TRBV7-2; J: TRBJ1-1; DNA: TGTGCCAGCAGCTTAATCTCCGGGGACACTGAAGCTTTCTTT; CDR3: CASSLISGDTEAFF
D: NA; size: NA; V: TRBV27; J: TRBJ1-4; DNA: TGTGCCAGCACTAAACTTTTTTCAACTAATGAAAAACTGTTTTTT; CDR3: CASTKLFSTNEKLFF
D: TRBD1; size: NA; V: TRBV4-1; J: TRBJ2-7; DNA: TGCGCCAGCAGCCTCGCGCCTCAGGGACAGGGAGCTTCCTACGAGCAGTACTTC; CDR3: CASSLAPQGQGASYEQYF
D: NA; size: few; V: TRBV30; J: TRBJ2-5; DNA: TGTGCCTGGGGGAGGGGGGGGGCCCAAGAGACCCAGTACTTC; CDR3: CAWGRGGAQETQYF
D: TRBD1; size: few; V: TRBV7-3; J: TRBJ1-6; DNA: TGTGCCAGCAGCCGGACAGGGGGAGGTAATTCACCCCTCCACTTT; CDR3: CASSRTGGGNSPLHF
D: NA; size: NA; V: TRBV19; J: TRBJ2-7; DNA: TGTGCCAGTAGTATAGGCGGGAACCCCTACGAGCAGTACTTC; CDR3: CASSIGGNPYEQYF
D: TRBD1; size: few; V: TRBV6-1; J: TRBJ2-6; DNA: TGTGCCAGCAGTGGGTGGGACAGATACTCTGGGGCCAACGTCCTGACTTTC; CDR3: CASSGWDRYSGANVLTF
D: TRBD2; size: few; V: TRBV11-3; J: TRBJ2-1; DNA: TGTGCCAGCAGCTTAGGGGGGTATAGGGGAGGGGTGCAGTTCTTC; CDR3: CASSLGGYRGGVQFF
D: NA; size: once; V: TRBV9; J: TRBJ2-1; DNA: TGTGCCAGCAGTGAGACAGACTACAATGAGCAGTTCTTC; CDR3: CASSETDYNEQFF
D: NA; size: once; V: TRBV10-1; J: TRBJ2-2; DNA: TGCGCCAGCATCTCGGACATCGGAGTAGGGGAGCTGTTTTTT; CDR3: CASISDIGVGELFF
D: TRBD1; size: few; V: TRBV6-1; J: TRBJ1-3; DNA: TGTGCCAGCAGCCAGACAGGGGCGGACACCATATATTTT; CDR3: CASSQTGADTIYF
D: NA; size: NA; V: TRBV29-1; J: TRBJ2-2; DNA: TGCAGCGTGACGGGATCCGGGGAGCTGTTTTTT; CDR3: CSVTGSGELFF
D: NA; size: NA; V: TRBV4-2; J: TRBJ2-3; DNA: TGTGCCAGCAGCCAAGATTTATCCCGACATCCAAATACGCAGTATTTT; CDR3: CASSQDLSRHPNTQYF
D: TRBD1; size: NA; V: TRBV5-4; J: TRBJ2-1; DNA: TGTGCCAGCAGCTTGCCCAGGGGGCACAATGAGCAGTTCTTC; CDR3: CASSLPRGHNEQFF
D: TRBD1; size: NA; V: TRBV7-7; J: TRBJ2-1; DNA: TGTGCTAGCAGCCTCGACAGGGGTGAATGGAATGAGCAGTTCTTC; CDR3: CASSLDRGEWNEQFF
D: NA; size: NA; V: TRBV27; J: TRBJ1-1; DNA: TGTGCCGGGCGTGGTATAGTGTTCACTGAAGCTTTCTTT; CDR3: CAGRGIVFTEAFF
D: TRBD2; size: NA; V: TRBV7-9; J: TRBJ2-3; DNA: TGTGCCAGCAGCTTAGTCTCCCAGCAGACTAGCCACCTCTCGGATACGCAGTATTTT; CDR3: CASSLVSQQTSHLSDTQYF
D: NA; size: NA; V: TRBV7-8; J: TRBJ1-1; DNA: TGTGCCAGCAGCTTAGAAGGGGCTCGGACTGAAGCTTTCTTT; CDR3: CASSLEGARTEAFF
D: NA; size: once; V: TRBV4-1; J: TRBJ1-1; DNA: TGCGCCAGCAGCCAACCACTCCCCGGCAGGGCAGACACTGAAGCTTTCTTT; CDR3: CASSQPLPGRADTEAFF
D: NA; size: NA; V: TRBV19; J: TRBJ1-2; DNA: TGTGCCAGTAGTCCCCAGGGGAGGGGACCCGCTAACTATGGCTACACCTTC; CDR3: CASSPQGRGPANYGYTF
D: NA; size: NA; V: TRBV6-6; J: TRBJ2-3; DNA: TGTGCCAGCTTCAGAATCAGCACAGATACGCAGTATTTT; CDR3: CASFRISTDTQYF
D: TRBD2; size: NA; V: TRBV2; J: TRBJ2-5; DNA: TGTGCCAGCAGTGGGAGCGGGGGAGGGGAGACCCAGTACTTC; CDR3: CASSGSGGGETQYF
D: NA; size: NA; V: TRBV9; J: TRBJ2-2; DNA: TGTGCCAGCAGCGTAGACCAGACCGGGGAGCTGTTTTTT; CDR3: CASSVDQTGELFF
D: NA; size: NA; V: TRBV11-3; J: TRBJ1-4; DNA: TGTGCCAGCAGCCCGGCAGGGGTAACTAATGAAAAACTGTTTTTT; CDR3: CASSPAGVTNEKLFF
D: NA; size: NA; V: TRBV7-3; J: TRBJ2-3; DNA: TGTGCCAGCAGCTTGAGAGCGGACCGCACAGATACGCAGTATTTT; CDR3: CASSLRADRTDTQYF
D: TRBD1; size: NA; V: TRBV9; J: TRBJ2-7; DNA: TGTGCCAGCGCTACAGGGGGTTCCCTCGAGCAGTACTTC; CDR3: CASATGGSLEQYF
D: NA; size: few; V: TRBV19; J: TRBJ1-2; DNA: TGTGCCAGACCGGCGGGGGATCCTGGCTACACCTTC; CDR3: CARPAGDPGYTF
D: TRBD1; size: NA; V: TRBV7-3; J: TRBJ2-3; DNA: TGTGCCAGCAGCCCGGACAGGAGCACAGATACGCAGTATTTT; CDR3: CASSPDRSTDTQYF
D: NA; size: few; V: TRBV7-9; J: TRBJ2-7; DNA: TGTGCCAGCAGCTTAGGTGGGCGAGGACAGTGGGACGAGCAGTACTTC; CDR3: CASSLGGRGQWDEQYF
D: TRBD1; size: NA; V: TRBV6-1; J: TRBJ2-5; DNA: TGTGCCAGCAGTGAACCTTGGGACAGGGGGTACCAAGAGACCCAGTACTTC; CDR3: CASSEPWDRGYQETQYF
D: NA; size: NA; V: TRBV4-1; J: TRBJ2-7; DNA: TGCGCCAGCAGCCAAGTTGGCAGGGCGGCCAACGAGCAGTACTTC; CDR3: CASSQVGRAANEQYF
D: NA; size: NA; V: TRBV19; J: TRBJ1-3; DNA: TGTGCCAGTAGCCGGGCGGGCTCTGGAAACACCATATATTTT; CDR3: CASSRAGSGNTIYF
D: TRBD1; size: few; V: TRBV6-5; J: TRBJ2-1; DNA: TGTGCCAGCAGTAGGACAGGGGTCAATGAGCAGTTCTTC; CDR3: CASSRTGVNEQFF
D: TRBD2; size: few; V: TRBV5-1; J: TRBJ2-1; DNA: TGCGCCAGCAGCTTTCTAGCGGGGGTCAATGAGCAGTTCTTC; CDR3: CASSFLAGVNEQFF
D: TRBD1; size: NA; V: TRBV30; J: TRBJ2-7; DNA: TGTGCCTGGAGCGGGTTGGGGGACAGGATCCACGAGCAGTACTTC; CDR3: CAWSGLGDRIHEQYF
D: NA; size: NA; V: TRBV19; J: TRBJ2-7; DNA: TGTGCCAGTAGTGCCGGGACTCCCTCCTACGAGCAGTACTTC; CDR3: CASSAGTPSYEQYF
D: TRBD2; size: NA; V: TRBV27; J: TRBJ2-2; DNA: TGTGCCAGCAGCTTCGTAGCGGGGGCCCCCAACACCGGGGAGCTGTTTTTT; CDR3: CASSFVAGAPNTGELFF
D: NA; size: NA; V: TRBV13; J: TRBJ2-7; DNA: TGTGCCAGCAGCTTGAGACGACTTATCTACGAGCAGTACTTC; CDR3: CASSLRRLIYEQYF
D: NA; size: NA; V: TRBV27; J: TRBJ1-1; DNA: TGTGCCAGCAGCATCGGACAGACCACTGAAGCTTTCTTT; CDR3: CASSIGQTTEAFF
D: NA; size: NA; V: TRBV13; J: TRBJ2-1; DNA: TGTGCCAGCAGCTTAGACGCGGGGCGGGGTTACAATGAGCAGTTCTTC; CDR3: CASSLDAGRGYNEQFF
D: NA; size: few; V: TRBV1; J: TRBJ2-7; DNA: TGCACCAGCAGCTCAGGGACTAGCGGGGGTCGAGTCCTAGCCGAGCAGTACTTC; CDR3: CTSSSGTSGGRVLAEQYF
D: TRBD1; size: few; V: TRBV6-1; J: TRBJ1-4; DNA: TGTGCCAGCAGTGAGGGGACAGGGCGTAATGAAAAACTGTTTTTT; CDR3: CASSEGTGRNEKLFF
D: NA; size: NA; V: TRBV10-1; J: TRBJ2-1; DNA: TGCGCCAGCAGCGAAGGGACTGGCGCCTACAATGAGCAGTTCTTC; CDR3: CASSEGTGAYNEQFF
D: TRBD1; size: NA; V: TRBV19; J: TRBJ1-5; DNA: TGTGCCAGTAGTACAACGGCAGGGGGAAAGCATTTT; CDR3: CASSTTAGGKHF
D: NA; size: NA; V: TRBV29-1; J: TRBJ1-2; DNA: TGCAGCGTTGAACTCGTAGGGGGAGCGTATGGCTACACCTTC; CDR3: CSVELVGGAYGYTF
D: TRBD2; size: NA; V: TRBV5-6; J: TRBJ2-1; DNA: TGTGCCAGCAGCTTGGGTAGCGGGGGAGGGTACAATGAGCAGTTCTTC; CDR3: CASSLGSGGGYNEQFF
D: NA; size: NA; V: TRBV30; J: TRBJ1-5; DNA: TGTGCCTGGAGTGTAAGTGGGGCCGGCAATCAGCCCCAGCATTTT; CDR3: CAWSVSGAGNQPQHF
D: NA; size: NA; V: TRBV29-1; J: TRBJ1-1; DNA: TGCAGCGGAGTGTTGATCACTGAAGCTTTCTTT; CDR3: CSGVLITEAFF
D: TRBD2; size: few; V: TRBV4-1; J: TRBJ2-7; DNA: TGCGCCAGCAGCCCCTTGGCGGGGGGGATGAACGAGCAGTACTTC; CDR3: CASSPLAGGMNEQYF
D: TRBD2; size: NA; V: TRBV9; J: TRBJ2-5; DNA: TGTGCCAGCAGCCCCGGGGGGGAGACCCAGTACTTC; CDR3: CASSPGGETQYF